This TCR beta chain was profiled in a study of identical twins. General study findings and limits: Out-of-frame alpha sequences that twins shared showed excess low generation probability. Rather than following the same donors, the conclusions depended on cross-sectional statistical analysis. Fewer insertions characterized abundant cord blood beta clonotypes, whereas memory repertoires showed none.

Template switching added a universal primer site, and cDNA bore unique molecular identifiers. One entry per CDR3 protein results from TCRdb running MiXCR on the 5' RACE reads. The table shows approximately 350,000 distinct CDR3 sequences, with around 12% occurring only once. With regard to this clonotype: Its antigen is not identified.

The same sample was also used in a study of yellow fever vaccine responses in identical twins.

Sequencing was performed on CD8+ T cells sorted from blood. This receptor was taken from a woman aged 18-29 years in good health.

In DNA form, the CDR3 reads TGTGCCAGCAGTGAAGGGTATGGGGACAGTTACGAGCAGTACGTC. This sequence encodes CASSEGYGDSYEQYV. The chain is built from TRBV6-1 and TRBJ2-7; TRBD1 matches at 7 bases. J gave up 4 bases and V 1 base, and 7 bases lay outside the gene matches. Germline CDR1 reads MNHNS; CDR2 reads SASEGT. The CDR3 consists of 15 residues.